Following are 19 T cell receptor beta chains from one sample sequenced in a study of blood T cell repertoires in COVID-19. The protocol was immunoSEQ multiplex PCR, while the TCRdb copy is restricted to in-frame clones and leaves out a portion. The sample gives some 150,000 clones, 80% to 90% of which show up once; around 7.6% is in the top ten. The material sequenced was peripheral blood. These receptors were obtained from a man in his forties or fifties who had recovered from COVID-19.

This clone has a handful of counts. The V gene is TRBV6-1, the J gene TRBJ2-7, with 11 bases aligning to TRBD2. Trimming took 2 bases from V and 2 from J; bases not matched to a gene: 11. Per germline, CDR1 MNHNS and CDR2 SASEGT. This CDR3 region has 18 residues. The CDR3 sequence: CASSELGLAGGRTYEQYF. DNA for the CDR3: TGTGCCAGCAGTGAATTAGGGCTAGCGGGGGGCCGAACCTACGAGCAGTACTTC.

J is TRBJ2-5 and V is TRBV10-3; 11 nucleotides agree with TRBD2. After removal of 4 bases from V and 3 bases from J, the junction contained 10 bases not matched to a gene. Germline values: CDR1 ENHRY, CDR2 SYGVKD. The CDR3 has 17 amino acids. This chain's CDR3 is CAISGGGGTSGKETQYF. The CDR3 nucleotides read TGTGCCATCAGTGGGGGAGGCGGGACTAGCGGTAAAGAGACCCAGTACTTC.

V usage is TRBV19 and J usage is TRBJ2-2, with D perhaps TRBD2 (6 bases). Germline loops: CDR1 LNHDA, CDR2 SQIVND (reference sequence). V was pared by 1 base and J by 0 bases, with 9 bases between. The length of the CDR3 is 16 residues. In nucleotides, the CDR3 is TGTGCCAGTAGTATAGCGGGCGGGACGAACACCGGGGAGCTGTTTTTT. Encoded protein: CASSIAGGTNTGELFF.

This chain connects TRBV3-1 (or the pseudogene TRBV3-2) to TRBJ2-1; 11 nucleotides align to TRBD2. This CDR3 has 17 residues. Looked up from germline, CDR1 is LGHDT and CDR2 is YNNKEL (reference sequence). Trimming cost V 2 bases and J 5 bases; bases outside gene matches: 8. This CDR3 is CASSQYIAGGRNNEQFF. CDR3 DNA sequence: TGTGCCAGCAGCCAATATATAGCGGGAGGGCGAAACAATGAGCAGTTCTTC.

This clone has just one count. V is TRBV14 and J is TRBJ2-1, with unresolved D. V was trimmed by 5 bases and J by 3 bases, leaving 8 bases between them. The CDR3 is made up of 13 amino acids. Germline CDR1 is SGHDN and CDR2 is FVKESK. This CDR3 reads CASSSSLYNEQFF. The DNA of the CDR3 is TGTGCCAGCAGCTCTAGTCTCTACAATGAGCAGTTCTTC.

The chain is built from TRBV5-6 and TRBJ1-3, with a possible D match to TRBD1 (5 bases). From germline, CDR1 is SGHDT and CDR2 YYEEEE. The CDR3 sequence is 19 residues long. The V and J ends lost 2 bases and 4 bases respectively, with 25 bases between them. The CDR3 loop is CASSLIGGNIVRPGNTIYF. DNA for the CDR3: TGTGCCAGCAGCTTAATCGGGGGAAACATAGTTCGGCCGGGAAACACCATATATTTT.

This clone was observed once. V is TRBV6-5 and J is TRBJ1-3, with D uncertain. There are 15 residues in the CDR3. In germline, CDR1 is MNHEY, CDR2 SVGAGI. Trimming took 6 bases from V and 0 from J, leaving 12 bases between them. CDR3 sequence reads: CASSLPHPSGNTIYF. In DNA form, the CDR3 reads TGTGCCAGCAGCCTTCCACACCCCTCTGGAAACACCATATATTTT.

The rearrangement links TRBV19 to TRBJ2-2; D may be TRBD2 (6 bases). Germline V lookup: CDR1 LNHDA, CDR2 SQIVND (reference sequence). The CDR3 length is 14 residues. V lost 6 bases and J lost 1, with 9 bases in between. DNA for the CDR3: TGTGCCAGTAGGGGGGACTTGAACACCGGGGAGCTGTTTTTT. Its protein product is CASRGDLNTGELFF.

The chain employs TRBV24-1 and TRBJ1-2, with 7 nucleotides matching TRBD1. Germline V gene data show CDR1 as KGHDR and CDR2 as SFDVKD. V shed 4 bases, J shed 1 base, and the junction held 8 bases outside the gene matches. CDR3 length: 16 residues. The CDR3 DNA reads as TGTGCCACCAGTGAACCTGACAGGGCCGGTAACTATGGCTACACCTTC. Its protein product is CATSEPDRAGNYGYTF.

The chain couples TRBV9 to TRBJ2-1; possible D gene TRBD1, 6 bases. This CDR3 has 13 residues. V lost 5 bases, J lost 6 bases, and 12 bases lay in between. The V gene's germline CDR1 is SGDLS and CDR2 YYNGEE. The CDR3: CASRSGVGNEQFF. In DNA form, the CDR3 reads TGTGCCAGCAGGTCAGGGGTGGGCAATGAGCAGTTCTTC. The full variable domain, with the rest looked up from reference TRBV9 and TRBJ2-1, is DSGVTQTPKHLITATGQRVTLRCSPRSGDLSVYWYQQSLDQGLQFLIQYYNGEERAKGNILERFSAQQFPDLHSELNLSSLELGDSALYFCASRSGVGNEQFFGPGTRLTVL.

The rearrangement links TRBV11-2 to TRBJ2-5, with D hard to call. V dropped 1 base and J dropped 4 bases, with 10 bases sitting between them. The CDR3 runs to 14 residues. Germline assignment: CDR1 SGHAT and CDR2 FQNNGV. The CDR3 loop is CASSLGQTRETQYF. In nucleotides, the CDR3 is TGTGCCAGCAGCTTAGGTCAGACTCGAGAGACCCAGTACTTC.

This chain joins TRBV7-8 and TRBJ1-5; D is unresolved. The CDR3 runs to 14 residues. V was trimmed by 1 base and J by 5 bases, leaving 9 bases between them. The germline gives CDR1 SGHVS, CDR2 FQNEAQ. Here the CDR3 reads CASSLEWQDQPQHF. CDR3 DNA: TGTGCCAGCAGCTTAGAGTGGCAGGATCAGCCCCAGCATTTT. The full variable domain, with the rest looked up from reference TRBV7-8 and TRBJ1-5, is GAGVSQSPRYKVAKRGQDVALRCDPISGHVSLFWYQQALGQGPEFLTYFQNEAQLDKSGLPSDRFFAERPEGSVSTLKIQRTQQEDSAVYLCASSLEWQDQPQHFGDGTRLSIL.

The CDR3, as DNA: TGCGCCAGCAGCCAAGGTTTCGGCAGGGACAATCAGCCCCAGCATTTT. Its translation: CASSQGFGRDNQPQHF. V is TRBV4-1 and J is TRBJ1-5; TRBD1 is a possible D gene (5 bases). V was pared by 1 base and J by 3 bases, with 13 bases between. Looked up from germline, CDR1 is MGHRA and CDR2 is YSYEKL. There are 16 residues in the CDR3.

CDR3 amino acids: CASSLGANTEAFF. For the CDR3, the DNA is TGTGCCAGCAGCTTAGGAGCGAACACTGAAGCTTTCTTT. The chain uses TRBV5-6 and TRBJ1-1, with no clear D. Trimming pared 2 bases from V and 1 base from J, leaving 6 bases between. The V gene's germline CDR1 is SGHDT and CDR2 YYEEEE. The CDR3 is made up of 13 amino acids.

This sequence joins TRBV27 and TRBJ1-1; a possible D gene is TRBD1 (6 bases). The CDR3 runs 14 residues. V dropped 4 bases and J dropped 7 bases, with 16 bases sitting between them. CDR1 is MNHEY, CDR2 SMNVEV, per germline (reference sequence). CDR3 loop: CASSSTRGVGEAFF. In nucleotides, the CDR3 is TGTGCCAGCAGTTCCACCAGGGGAGTGGGTGAAGCTTTCTTT.

This clone was seen only a few times. The genes are TRBV18 and TRBJ1-1; 8 bases are shared with TRBD1. Unmatched junction bases numbered 8, after V lost 3 bases and J lost 8 bases. The V gene's germline CDR1 is KGHSH and CDR2 LQKENI. CDR3 length: 14 amino acids. The CDR3 DNA sequence: TGTGCCAGCTCACCCAACCAGGGGGCCCCCGAAGCTTTCTTT. Its translation is CASSPNQGAPEAFF. The whole variable domain, remainder taken from reference TRBV18 and TRBJ1-1, is NAGVMQNPRHLVRRRGQEARLRCSPMKGHSHVYWYRQLPEEGLKFMVYLQKENIIDESGMPKERFSAEFPKEGPSILRIQQVVRGDSAAYFCASSPNQGAPEAFFGQGTRLTVV.

The chain recombines TRBV24-1 with TRBJ1-1; D is possibly TRBD1 (5 bases). Trimming removed 5 bases from V and 1 base from J, with 19 bases in between. The CDR3 is 17 residues long. Germline CDR1 is KGHDR and CDR2 is SFDVKD. CDR3 nucleotides: TGTGCCACCAGTGTAGGGCTAGGGGCACTTTCGAACACTGAAGCTTTCTTT. Translating it yields CATSVGLGALSNTEAFF.

The DNA for the CDR3 is TGTGCCACGAACAGGGGGGGTAACAATGAGCAGTTCTTC. This encodes CATNRGGNNEQFF. V is TRBV6-5 and J is TRBJ2-1, with a possible D match to TRBD1 (8 bases). Trimming took 10 bases from V and 5 from J, leaving 15 bases between them. The germline V gene has CDR1 MNHEY and CDR2 SVGAGI. This CDR3 has 13 residues.

The rearrangement uses TRBV6-6 and TRBJ1-2; D unresolved. The V gene lost 6 bases and the J gene lost 8 bases, with 7 bases spanning the gap. Germline V gene sequence: CDR1 MNHNY, CDR2 SVGAGI (reference sequence). The CDR3 totals 10 residues. The CDR3 here is CASSSRGYTF. The CDR3, as DNA: TGTGCCAGCAGCTCCCGGGGCTACACCTTC.